These 19 T cell receptor beta chains were all obtained from the same sample, sequenced in a study of CD8+CD57+ T cells in acquired aplastic anemia. Patients included in sequencing had previously demonstrated CD8+CD57+ cell expansion by flow cytometry. Profiles of TCR beta VDJ and CDR3 were generated from a genomic DNA template. TCRdb itself ran the reads through MiXCR, one entry per CDR3 protein. The sample yields under 200,000 distinct CDR3 sequences, less than 60% seen once. Material: sorted CD4+, CD8+, or CD8+CD57+ T cells (not recorded which) from PBMCs. Receptors were obtained from a human donor with aplastic anemia.

The V call is TRBV3-1, the J call TRBJ2-1, with 8 positions matching TRBD1. Unmatched junction bases numbered 8, after V lost 4 bases and J lost 3 bases. This CDR3 has 16 residues. Per the germline V gene, CDR1 is LGHDT and CDR2 is YNNKEL (reference sequence). In DNA form, the CDR3 reads TGTGCCAGCAGCCCGGACAGGGATCTCATCTACAATGAGCAGTTCTTC. This sequence encodes CASSPDRDLIYNEQFF.

This chain links TRBV2 with TRBJ2-2; TRBD2 agrees at 14 bases. This CDR3 has 18 amino acids. In germline, CDR1 is SNHLY, CDR2 FYNNEI. Germline trimming cut 5 bases from V and 5 bases from J; bases unmatched to any gene: 10. The CDR3 region is CASSFPVGTSGRTGELFF. The CDR3 DNA follows: TGTGCCAGCAGTTTCCCGGTGGGGACTAGCGGGAGAACCGGGGAGCTGTTTTTT.

The chain has TRBV5-4 and TRBJ2-3; 7 bases are a match to TRBD2. Germline V gene lookup returns CDR1 SGHNT and CDR2 YYREEE (reference sequence). This CDR3 has 15 amino acids. V lost 6 bases and J lost 0; bases outside the gene matches: 7. CDR3 sequence (DNA): TGTGCCAGCAAATTGGGACTACTGAGCACAGATACGCAGTATTTT. Encoded protein: CASKLGLLSTDTQYF.

The chain uses TRBV20-1 and TRBJ2-7; perhaps TRBD2 as D (6 bases). The ends were cut back, 2 bases at V and 0 bases at J, with 11 bases in the middle. CDR1 is DFQATT, CDR2 SNEGSKA, per germline (reference sequence). The CDR3 is 14 residues long. CDR3 protein: CSARMAGSSYEQYF. The CDR3 DNA is TGCAGTGCTAGAATGGCGGGGTCCTCCTACGAGCAGTACTTC.

This chain links TRBV5-1 with TRBJ1-2; D is ambiguous. CDR3 length: 14 amino acids. V was cut by 0 bases and J by 0 bases, with 6 bases left in between. In germline, CDR1 is SGHRS, CDR2 YFSETQ. The chain's CDR3 is CASSLERANYGYTF. For the CDR3, the DNA is TGCGCCAGCAGCTTGGAACGGGCTAACTATGGCTACACCTTC.

Only one count was recorded for this clonotype. The chain employs TRBV12-3 or TRBV12-4 and TRBJ1-6, with D uncertain. Trimming took off 5 bases at V and 6 bases at J, with 2 bases between the two ends. The CDR3 has 11 residues. The CDR3 nucleotides read TGTGCCAGCAGTAGTAATTCACCCCTCCACTTT. The encoded protein is CASSSNSPLHF.

This clonotype came up a few times. This chain uses TRBV7-2 with TRBJ2-7; D gene unclear. Per germline, CDR1 SGHTA and CDR2 FQGNSA. With 6 bases removed from V and 3 bases from J, the gap between germline ends came to 6 bases. The CDR3 is 11 amino acids. The CDR3 spells CASSMDYEQYF. CDR3 nucleotides: TGTGCCAGCAGTATGGACTACGAGCAGTACTTC.

The chain joins TRBV11-2 to TRBJ2-3; no clear D gene. V was clipped by 0 bases and J by 3 bases, with 10 bases between them. CDR1 and CDR2 from the germline V gene are SGHAT and FQNNGV. The CDR3 length is 15 residues. CDR3 residues: CASSLEGNPTDTQYF. The CDR3 nucleotides read TGTGCCAGCAGCTTAGAAGGGAACCCGACAGATACGCAGTATTTT.

This clonotype occurred many times. The chain uses TRBV6-5 and TRBJ2-5, with D possibly TRBD2 on 6 matching bases. Deletions cut 2 bases from V and 4 bases from J, with 8 bases between. The CDR3 loop spans 13 amino acids. The germline gives CDR1 MNHEY, CDR2 SVGAGI. Here the CDR3 reads CASSYGGVETQYF. The CDR3 DNA reads as TGTGCCAGCAGTTACGGAGGGGTAGAGACCCAGTACTTC.

This clonotype was counted many times. The chain is built from TRBV11-2 and TRBJ2-1, with TRBD2 matching over 8 bases. The CDR3 has 17 residues. The V gene's germline CDR1 is SGHAT and CDR2 FQNNGV. V shed 2 bases, J shed 2 bases, and the junction held 8 bases outside the gene matches. DNA of the CDR3: TGTGCCAGCAGCTTATCTTCCGGGGGGGGCCCCTACAATGAGCAGTTCTTC. This translates into CASSLSSGGGPYNEQFF.

This clonotype was counted ten times or more. DNA for the CDR3: TGCGCCAGCAGCCAAGATGGACTAGCTCAAGAGACCCAGTACTTC. Translation: CASSQDGLAQETQYF. V and J are TRBV4-1 and TRBJ2-5; 8 bases match TRBD2. After removal of 0 bases from V and 2 bases from J, the junction contained 2 bases not matched to a gene. CDR1 is MGHRA, CDR2 YSYEKL, per germline. The CDR3 contains 15 residues.

To note about this clonotype: At one boundary the junction diverges from the germline segment, which might be a read error. The V and J genes are TRBV6-5 and TRBJ1-5; D unclear. This CDR3 is built from 13 residues. CDR1 and CDR2 (germline): MNHEY, SVGAGI. The CDR3 DNA reads TGTGTCAGCAGTTACGGGCGGAATCAGCCCCAGCATTTT. Translated, it gives CVSSYGRNQPQHF.

This rearrangement joins TRBV12-3 or TRBV12-4 to TRBJ2-3; 10 bases line up with TRBD2. Trimming cost V 6 bases and J 2 bases; bases outside gene matches: 5. The CDR3 sequence is 15 residues long. CDR3 DNA: TGTGCCAGCAGGACTAGCGGGCCTACCACAGATACGCAGTATTTT. Translating gives CASRTSGPTTDTQYF.

The rearrangement links TRBV5-1 to TRBJ2-7, with 11 positions matching TRBD1. The germline CDR1 and CDR2 sequences are SGHRS and YFSETQ. The CDR3 covers 14 residues. With 4 bases clipped from V and 4 bases from J, the junction kept 4 bases outside the gene matches. The CDR3 here is CASSPGQGVYEQYF. In DNA, the CDR3 is TGCGCCAGCAGCCCGGGACAGGGGGTTTACGAGCAGTACTTC.

In nucleotides, the CDR3 is TGTGCCAGCGATGCCATGGCAGGCCTTAAGACCCAGTACTTC. Its protein product is CASDAMAGLKTQYF. The V call is TRBV2, the J call TRBJ2-5; no definite D call. The V end was cut by 8 bases, the J end by 6 bases, with 19 bases between. Germline V lookup: CDR1 SNHLY, CDR2 FYNNEI. The CDR3 is 14 residues long.

In this sample, this clonotype turned up a few times. This sequence joins TRBV15 and TRBJ1-5, with D perhaps TRBD1 (6 bases). CDR1 is LNHNV, CDR2 YYDKDF, per germline (reference sequence). V shed 0 bases and J shed 1 base, with 7 bases lying between them. This CDR3 spans 15 amino acids. In DNA form, the CDR3 reads TGTGCCACCAGCAGAGACAGGGGAAGCAATCAGCCCCAGCATTTT. This sequence encodes CATSRDRGSNQPQHF.

The chain recombines TRBV25-1 with TRBJ2-2; D gene uncertain. This CDR3 is 17 amino acids long. Germline-derived CDR1 and CDR2 are MGHDK and SYGVNS. Trimming removed 6 bases from V and 6 bases from J, with 23 bases in between. CDR3 loop: CASSQGGQPPGPGELFF. The CDR3 nucleotides read TGTGCCAGCAGCCAAGGTGGTCAACCACCTGGACCCGGGGAGCTGTTTTTT.

This chain connects TRBV5-5 to TRBJ1-6, with a tentative D call TRBD1 (5 bases). The CDR3 covers 13 residues. Trimming stripped 5 bases from V and 8 bases from J, with 11 bases between. Germline V gene sequence: CDR1 SGHKS, CDR2 YYEKEE (reference sequence). CDR3 region: CASRWDGHSPLHF. DNA of the CDR3: TGTGCCAGCAGATGGGACGGCCATTCACCCCTCCACTTT.

Many counts were recorded for this clonotype. The CDR3 sequence: CASSEGLAGERRAQYF. The CDR3 region has the DNA TGTGCCAGCAGCGAGGGACTAGCGGGAGAAAGAAGGGCCCAGTACTTC. The V gene is TRBV5-6, the J gene TRBJ2-5; the match to TRBD2 covers 14 bases. This CDR3 is built from 16 residues. Germline CDR1 is SGHDT and CDR2 is YYEEEE. Germline trimming cut 4 bases from V and 9 bases from J; bases unmatched to any gene: 11.